The 20 T cell receptor beta chains listed next were all sequenced from one sample in a study of cytomegalovirus exposure and HLA in healthy donors. 60 Vbeta and 13 Jbeta primers were used in PCR. Profiling relied on immunoSEQ multiplex PCR, and the TCRdb table lists in-frame clones only, not all of them. The sample holds some 110,000 clones, about four fifths seen once. The sequenced sample was PBMCs. The receptors come from a man aged 45-60 years in good health and CMV-seronegative.

The chain recombines TRBV27 with TRBJ1-1; D call uncertain. The CDR3 runs to 13 residues. CDR1 and CDR2 from the germline V gene are MNHEY and SMNVEV (reference sequence). V shed 6 bases and J shed 5 bases, with 13 bases lying between them. This CDR3 is CASREGGRTEAFF. CDR3 nucleotides: TGTGCCAGCAGGGAAGGAGGGAGAACTGAAGCTTTCTTT.

The V call is TRBV28, the J call TRBJ1-1, with D tentatively TRBD1 (6 bases). Trimming left V 7 bases short and J 4 bases short, with 13 bases between. The length of the CDR3 is 13 residues. Per the germline V gene, CDR1 is MDHEN and CDR2 is SYDVKM. The CDR3 DNA is TGTGCCAGCACCTTTCCCAGGGGCACTGAAGCTTTCTTT. As protein: CASTFPRGTEAFF.

V usage is TRBV28 and J usage is TRBJ1-6; the D is unclear. The CDR3 length is 13 residues. V was shortened by 7 bases and J by 9 bases, with 13 bases between the two germline ends. CDR1 is MDHEN, CDR2 SYDVKM, per germline. The CDR3 loop reads CASKAERSSPLHF. CDR3 nucleotide sequence: TGTGCCAGCAAGGCGGAAAGATCTTCACCCCTCCACTTT.

V gene TRBV5-4 combines with J gene TRBJ2-2, with D perhaps matching TRBD2 (5 bases). V lost 0 bases and J lost 9, with 9 bases in between. Germline V gene lookup returns CDR1 SGHNT and CDR2 YYREEE (reference sequence). The CDR3 sequence is 13 residues long. The CDR3 reads CASSLAGGRELFF. CDR3 bases: TGTGCCAGCAGCTTGGCCGGAGGCAGGGAGCTGTTTTTT. The full variable domain, rest sourced from reference TRBV5-4 and TRBJ2-2, is ETGVTQSPTHLIKTRGQQVTLRCSSQSGHNTVSWYQQALGQGPQFIFQYYREEENGRGNFPPRFSGLQFPNYSSELNVNALELDDSALYLCASSLAGGRELFFGEGSRLTVL.

This clone came up once. The junction shows a germline mismatch at one end, possibly a read error. CDR3 residues: CSSSSDRGEQYF. In DNA, the CDR3 is TGTTCCAGCAGCTCCGACAGGGGCGAGCAGTACTTC. V gene TRBV7-9 combines with J gene TRBJ2-7, with 8 bases lining up with TRBD1. Germline V gene data show CDR1 as SEHNR and CDR2 as FQNEAQ (reference sequence). The CDR3 contains 12 residues.

The chain uses TRBV10-1 and TRBJ2-3; no clear D. Germline assignment: CDR1 WNHNN and CDR2 SYGVQD (reference sequence). V was clipped by 5 bases and J by 0 bases, with 3 bases between them. The CDR3 length is 12 residues. The CDR3 DNA reads TGCGCCAGCAGTCAGAGCACAGATACGCAGTATTTT. It is translated as CASSQSTDTQYF.

This clone showed up just a few times. V and J are TRBV6-1 and TRBJ2-1; TRBD2 aligns across 16 bases. CDR1 is MNHNS and CDR2 is SASEGT in the germline V gene. The V and J ends lost 5 bases and 8 bases, in that order; junction bases with no gene match: 3. The CDR3 extends over 15 amino acids. The CDR3 region is CASSLGLAGGDEQFF. CDR3 bases: TGTGCCAGCAGTTTGGGACTAGCGGGGGGGGATGAGCAGTTCTTC.

The chain uses TRBV9 and TRBJ2-7; 7 bases align to TRBD1. The J call may be in error: the DNA end matches TRBJ2-5 better. Germline V gene lookup returns CDR1 SGDLS and CDR2 YYNGEE. The CDR3 spans 16 residues. CDR3 nucleotide sequence: TGTGCCAGCAGCGTCGGTAGGGGGCGAGTCCAAGAGACCCAGTACTTC. Translating it yields CASSVGRGRVQETQYF.

This chain links TRBV9 with TRBJ2-2, with 10 bases that match TRBD2. V gave up 3 bases and J gave up 7 bases; unmatched junction bases: 9. The CDR3 consists of 16 residues. CDR1 and CDR2 (germline): SGDLS, YYNGEE. Here the CDR3 reads CASSERAGGAVGELFF. The CDR3 DNA reads TGTGCCAGCAGCGAAAGAGCGGGGGGGGCCGTCGGGGAGCTGTTTTTT.

The chain links TRBV7-2 to TRBJ1-2; no definite D call. Germline V CDR1 and CDR2: SGHTA, FQGNSA. The V end was cut by 7 bases, the J end by 2 bases, with 20 bases between. The CDR3 is 16 residues long. The CDR3 DNA reads TGTGCCAGCACAGGCCCCCGACGCATCCGGAACTATGGCTACACCTTC. This codes for CASTGPRRIRNYGYTF.

The chain couples TRBV5-4 to TRBJ2-1; TRBD2 aligns across 7 bases. The V gene's germline CDR1 is SGHNT and CDR2 YYREEE (reference sequence). The V and J ends lost 6 bases and 7 bases, in that order; junction bases with no gene match: 10. The CDR3 loop spans 14 amino acids. The CDR3 loop reads CASTGGGPGNEQFF. As DNA, the CDR3 is TGTGCCAGCACGGGGGGAGGGCCGGGAAATGAGCAGTTCTTC.

This chain connects TRBV10-2 to TRBJ2-3; 7 bases align to TRBD2. This CDR3 is built from 14 residues. With 9 bases clipped from V and 5 bases from J, the junction kept 11 bases outside the gene matches. The germline gives CDR1 WSHSY, CDR2 SAAADI. CDR3 residues: CARGSGDLKDTQYF. The CDR3 DNA reads as TGCGCCAGAGGGAGCGGGGACCTCAAAGATACGCAGTATTTT.

The gene calls are TRBV6-1 and TRBJ2-2; weak D call: TRBD2 (6 bases). The CDR3 totals 13 residues. V was clipped by 7 bases and J by 6 bases, with 12 bases between them. Germline CDR1 is MNHNS and CDR2 is SASEGT. The CDR3 coding sequence is TGTGCCAGCACGGTTGGCGGGGCCGGGGAGCTGTTTTTT. Its protein is CASTVGGAGELFF.

J is TRBJ2-1 and V is TRBV2, with TRBD2 matching 11 bases. With 4 bases clipped from V and 8 bases from J, the junction kept 7 bases outside the gene matches. CDR3 length: 15 residues. Germline CDR1 is SNHLY and CDR2 is FYNNEI. The CDR3 DNA follows: TGTGCCAGCAGTGCCGGAGGACTAGCGGGCTATGAGCAGTTCTTC. This sequence encodes CASSAGGLAGYEQFF.

This chain uses TRBV27 with TRBJ1-4; the D gene is possibly TRBD1 (5 bases). Germline CDR1 MNHEY, CDR2 SMNVEV (reference sequence). This CDR3 is built from 15 residues. V was shortened by 4 bases and J by 6 bases, with 15 bases between the two germline ends. This CDR3 reads CASSSLKGYYEKLFF. The CDR3 nucleotides read TGTGCCAGCAGTTCCCTTAAGGGGTACTATGAAAAACTGTTTTTT.

V usage is TRBV27 and J usage is TRBJ2-5, with unresolved D. This CDR3 spans 15 amino acids. V lost 2 bases and J lost 1, with 11 bases in between. CDR1 and CDR2 from the germline V gene are MNHEY and SMNVEV (reference sequence). CDR3 protein: CASSLAGQLQETQYF. The CDR3 DNA follows: TGTGCCAGCAGTTTAGCTGGGCAGCTCCAAGAGACCCAGTACTTC.

This chain connects TRBV4-1 to TRBJ2-7, with D possibly being TRBD2 (5 bases). Germline values: CDR1 MGHRA, CDR2 YSYEKL. Trimming cost V 4 bases and J 0 bases, with 13 bases left between them. The length of the CDR3 is 15 residues. CDR3 in amino acids: CASSLRTGSSYEQYF. The CDR3 nucleotides read TGCGCCAGCAGCCTCCGGACGGGGAGCTCCTACGAGCAGTACTTC.

The chain uses TRBV5-6 and TRBJ1-5; D is uncertain. Looked up from germline, CDR1 is SGHDT and CDR2 is YYEEEE. V lost 2 bases to trimming and J lost 7 bases, with 10 bases between them. The CDR3 totals 13 residues. The CDR3 is CASSLGGRQPQHF. CDR3 nucleotides: TGTGCCAGCAGCTTAGGCGGGCGGCAGCCCCAGCATTTT.

The V gene is TRBV6-5, the J gene TRBJ2-1; 8 positions match TRBD2. Germline-derived CDR1 and CDR2 are MNHEY and SVGAGI. The length of the CDR3 is 15 residues. V lost 4 bases, J lost 7 bases, and 9 bases stayed unmatched. CDR3 bases: TGTGCCAGCAGTTCCTGGGGCGTAGCGGGAAATGAGCAGTTCTTC. As protein: CASSSWGVAGNEQFF.

This rearrangement joins TRBV6-5 to TRBJ1-1; D gene ambiguous. This CDR3 contains 11 residues. CDR1 is MNHEY, CDR2 SVGAGI, per germline. Trimming pared 5 bases from V and 7 bases from J, leaving 8 bases between. The chain's CDR3 is CASSGLFEAFF. DNA for the CDR3: TGTGCCAGCAGTGGACTATTTGAAGCTTTCTTT.